These T cell receptor beta chains were read from a single sample in a study of cytomegalovirus exposure and HLA in healthy donors. Some clones are missing from TCRdb's copy, which holds only in-frame ones; the method was immunoSEQ multiplex PCR. The sample gives over 100,000 clones, approximately 70% of which show up once; more than 0.7% is in the top ten. The sequenced sample was PBMCs. All receptors come from a woman aged 25 to 39 in good health and CMV-seronegative. Both conserved end residues are part of each CDR3. A D gene is named only where the DNA matches it firmly. Only part of the rows carry a size: once, few, many, or a class if the clone is expanded.

D: .
J: TRBJ2-3
V: TRBV28
size: .
DNA: TGTGCCAGCAGTTCTCGAGCCCGCACAGATACGCAGTATTTT
CDR3: CASSSRARTDTQYF

D: .
J: TRBJ1-2
V: TRBV5-1
size: .
DNA: TGCGCCAGCAGCTTGGACAGGGTACGTGGCTACACCTTC
CDR3: CASSLDRVRGYTF

D: TRBD1
J: TRBJ1-5
V: TRBV19
size: .
DNA: TGTGCCATAGGGACAGGGGATCAGCCCCAGCATTTT
CDR3: CAIGTGDQPQHF

D: .
J: TRBJ2-1
V: TRBV10-3
size: .
DNA: TGTGCCATCACGAGCGGCCTAGGCAATGAGCAGTTCTTC
CDR3: CAITSGLGNEQFF

D: .
J: TRBJ1-1
V: TRBV9
size: .
DNA: TGTGCCAGCAGCGTAGGCGGATACATGAACACTGAAGCTTTCTTT
CDR3: CASSVGGYMNTEAFF

D: TRBD2
J: TRBJ2-1
V: TRBV29-1
size: .
DNA: TGCAGCGTTGCCCTCACTAGCGGGGGCCTCGATGAGCAGTTCTTC
CDR3: CSVALTSGGLDEQFF

D: .
J: TRBJ1-2
V: TRBV7-2
size: once
DNA: TGTGCCAGCAGCTTTCGGCCCGGGGAACTGAACTATGGCTACACCTTC
CDR3: CASSFRPGELNYGYTF

D: .
J: TRBJ1-4
V: TRBV5-1
size: .
DNA: TGCGCCAGCAGTTTGACTCAGGGAGGAGAAAAACTGTTTTTT
CDR3: CASSLTQGGEKLFF

D: .
J: TRBJ2-2
V: TRBV6-5
size: .
DNA: TGTGCCAGCGGGACAACGAACACCGGGGAGCTGTTTTTT
CDR3: CASGTTNTGELFF

D: .
J: TRBJ2-1
V: TRBV5-6
size: .
DNA: TGTGCCAGCAGCCCCGGAGGGTATGATGAGCAGTTCTTC
CDR3: CASSPGGYDEQFF

D: .
J: TRBJ1-2
V: TRBV4-3
size: .
DNA: TGCGCCAGCAGCCCCTGGGGTGGACACGGGGGCTACACCTTC
CDR3: CASSPWGGHGGYTF

D: .
J: TRBJ1-6
V: TRBV5-6
size: .
DNA: TGTGCCAGCAGCTTGGCCGGGTCAGGGGCCTATAATTCACCCCTCCACTTT
CDR3: CASSLAGSGAYNSPLHF

D: TRBD2
J: TRBJ2-1
V: TRBV5-1
size: .
DNA: TGCGCCAGCAGGCTAGCGGGAGACTCCTACAATGAGCAGTTCTTC
CDR3: CASRLAGDSYNEQFF

D: .
J: TRBJ1-2
V: TRBV4-3
size: .
DNA: TGCGCCAGCAGCCAACGGTCCAAAGGCGGTGGCTACACCTTC
CDR3: CASSQRSKGGGYTF

D: TRBD1
J: TRBJ1-5
V: TRBV19
size: .
DNA: TGTGCCAGTAGTATGGGGACAGGTTTCAATCAGCCCCAGCATTTT
CDR3: CASSMGTGFNQPQHF

D: TRBD1
J: TRBJ2-1
V: TRBV15
size: .
DNA: TGTGCCACCAGCCCCCGACAGGGGTCCTACAATGAGCAGTTCTTC
CDR3: CATSPRQGSYNEQFF

D: TRBD1
J: TRBJ1-2
V: TRBV6-5
size: .
DNA: TGTGCCAGCAGTTACAGAGGGGGACAGGAAAAGTACACCTTC
CDR3: CASSYRGGQEKYTF

D: .
J: TRBJ2-2
V: TRBV12-5
size: .
DNA: TGTGCTAGTGGCCCGCATCCTCCGGGGAACACCGGGGAGCTGTTTTTT
CDR3: CASGPHPPGNTGELFF

D: TRBD1
J: TRBJ2-6
V: TRBV25-1
size: .
DNA: TGTGCCAGCAGTGACACGACAGGGATAAGGGCCAACGTCCTGACTTTC
CDR3: CASSDTTGIRANVLTF

D: TRBD1
J: TRBJ1-4
V: TRBV5-6
size: .
DNA: TGTGCCAGCAGCTGGGCCGGGACAGGGGAGGAAAAACTGTTTTTT
CDR3: CASSWAGTGEEKLFF

D: .
J: TRBJ1-3
V: TRBV15
size: .
DNA: TGTGCCACCAGCAGAGATCTGAGCTCTGGAAACACCATATATTTT
CDR3: CATSRDLSSGNTIYF

D: TRBD1
J: TRBJ1-3
V: TRBV30
size: .
DNA: TGTGCCTGGAACAGGGGGGCGTCTGGAAACACCATATATTTT
CDR3: CAWNRGASGNTIYF

D: TRBD2
J: TRBJ2-3
V: TRBV11-3
size: .
DNA: TGTGCCAGCAGCCCGCTTAGCGGGGAGATCACAGATACGCAGTATTTT
CDR3: CASSPLSGEITDTQYF

D: .
J: TRBJ1-1
V: TRBV19
size: .
DNA: TGTGCCAGTAGTATCGGGAACACTGAAGCTTTCTTT
CDR3: CASSIGNTEAFF

D: TRBD2
J: TRBJ2-2
V: TRBV7-9
size: .
DNA: TGTGCCAGCAGCCCCTCCCGACTAGCGGGAGAGGTTCACACCGGGGAGCTGTTTTTT
CDR3: CASSPSRLAGEVHTGELFF

D: TRBD2
J: TRBJ2-3
V: TRBV5-1
size: .
DNA: TGCGCCAGCAGCTACAGCGGGAGGAGGCCAGATACGCAGTATTTT
CDR3: CASSYSGRRPDTQYF

D: .
J: TRBJ1-3
V: TRBV19
size: .
DNA: TGTGCCAGTAGGAGAGTTTACAGCTCTGGAAACACCATATATTTT
CDR3: CASRRVYSSGNTIYF

D: TRBD2
J: TRBJ2-7
V: TRBV6-5
size: few
DNA: TGTGCCAGCAGATTTAGCGGGAGACCCTACGAGCAGTACTTC
CDR3: CASRFSGRPYEQYF

D: .
J: TRBJ2-2
V: TRBV7-9
size: few
DNA: TGTGCCAGCAGCTCAGGGGGGAGGAACACCGGGGAGCTGTTTTTT
CDR3: CASSSGGRNTGELFF

D: .
J: TRBJ1-1
V: TRBV7-8
size: .
DNA: TGTGCCAGCAGCCTTCTTCGGAACACTGAAGCTTTCTTT
CDR3: CASSLLRNTEAFF

D: .
J: TRBJ2-7
V: TRBV10-1
size: .
DNA: TGCGCCAGCAGTGAGTCACTACCTAGCGAGCAGTACTTC
CDR3: CASSESLPSEQYF

D: .
J: TRBJ1-2
V: TRBV30
size: .
DNA: TGTGCCTGGAGTGTATCAGCGAGCTATGGCTACACCTTC
CDR3: CAWSVSASYGYTF